This TCR beta chain originates from a study of T-cell reconstitution after alpha-beta-depleted transplantation in children. Germline V gene data show CDR1 as SGHRS and CDR2 as YFSETQ. The V end was cut by 2 bases, the J end by 2 bases, with 15 bases between. The CDR3 runs 16 residues. This clonotype was seen ten or more times. Molecular barcoding with unique molecular identifiers was used for the TCRbeta library. TCRdb ran MiXCR on the PCR reads and lists one entry per CDR3 protein. Found here are 450,000 to 500,000 distinct CDR3 sequences, about an eighth of them singletons; the top ten hold around 5.6%.

This clonotype was sampled from a human donor who donated a stem cell graft to a child with combined immunodeficiency. Sample: PBMCs from the stem cell graft donor, taken from the stem cell graft. The chain employs TRBV5-1 and TRBJ2-3; D is ambiguous. CDR3 protein: CASSLGVLAFTDTQYF. DNA of the CDR3: TGCGCCAGCAGCTTAGGTGTCTTAGCCTTCACAGATACGCAGTATTTT.